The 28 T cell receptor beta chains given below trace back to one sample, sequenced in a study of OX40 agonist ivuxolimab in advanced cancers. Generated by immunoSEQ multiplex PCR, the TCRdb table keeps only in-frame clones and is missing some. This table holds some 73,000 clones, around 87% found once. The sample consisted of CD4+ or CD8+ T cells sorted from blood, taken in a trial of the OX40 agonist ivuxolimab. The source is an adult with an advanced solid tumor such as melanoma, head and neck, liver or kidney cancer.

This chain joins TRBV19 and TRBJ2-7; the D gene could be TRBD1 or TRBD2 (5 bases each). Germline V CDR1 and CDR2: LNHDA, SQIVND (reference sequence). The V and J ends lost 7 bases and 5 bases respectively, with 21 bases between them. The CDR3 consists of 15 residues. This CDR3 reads CASNPGTWTGHEQYF. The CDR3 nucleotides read TGTGCCAGTAACCCCGGGACGTGGACCGGCCACGAGCAGTACTTC.

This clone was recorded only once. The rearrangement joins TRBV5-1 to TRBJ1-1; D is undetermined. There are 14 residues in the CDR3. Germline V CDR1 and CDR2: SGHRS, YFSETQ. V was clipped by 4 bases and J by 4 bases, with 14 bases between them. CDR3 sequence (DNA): TGCGCCAGCAGCCCCTCGGAGAGGACCACTGAAGCTTTCTTT. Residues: CASSPSERTTEAFF. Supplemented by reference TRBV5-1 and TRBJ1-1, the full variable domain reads KAGVTQTPRYLIKTRGQQVTLSCSPISGHRSVSWYQQTPGQGLQFLFEYFSETQRNKGNFPGRFSGRQFSNSRSEMNVSTLELGDSALYLCASSPSERTTEAFFGQGTRLTVV.

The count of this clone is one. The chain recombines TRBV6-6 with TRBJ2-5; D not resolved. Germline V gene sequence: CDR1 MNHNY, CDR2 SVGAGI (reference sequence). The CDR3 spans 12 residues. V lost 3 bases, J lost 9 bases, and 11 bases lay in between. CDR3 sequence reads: CASSYNLDSQYF. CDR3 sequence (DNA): TGTGCCAGCAGTTATAATTTGGATTCCCAGTACTTC.

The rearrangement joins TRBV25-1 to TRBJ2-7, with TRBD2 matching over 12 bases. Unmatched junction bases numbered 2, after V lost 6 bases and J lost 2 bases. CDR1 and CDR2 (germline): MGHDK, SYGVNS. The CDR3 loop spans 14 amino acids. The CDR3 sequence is CASRRTSGTYEQYF. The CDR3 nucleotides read TGTGCCAGCAGGCGGACTAGCGGGACCTACGAGCAGTACTTC.

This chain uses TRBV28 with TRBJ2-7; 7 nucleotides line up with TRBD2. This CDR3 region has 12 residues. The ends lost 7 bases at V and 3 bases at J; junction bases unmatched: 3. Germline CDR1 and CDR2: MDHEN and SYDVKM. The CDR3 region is CASMERGYEQYF. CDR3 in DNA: TGTGCCAGCATGGAGCGGGGCTACGAGCAGTACTTC. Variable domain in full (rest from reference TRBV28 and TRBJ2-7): DVKVTQSSRYLVKRTGEKVFLECVQDMDHENMFWYRQDPGLGLRLIYFSYDVKMKEKGDIPEGYSVSREKKERFSLILESASTNQTSMYLCASMERGYEQYFGPGTRLTVT.

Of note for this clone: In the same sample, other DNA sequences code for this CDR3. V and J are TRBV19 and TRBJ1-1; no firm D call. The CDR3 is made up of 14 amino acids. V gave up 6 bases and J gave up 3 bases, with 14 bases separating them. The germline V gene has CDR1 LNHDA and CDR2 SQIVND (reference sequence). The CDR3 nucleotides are TGTGCCAGTAGCATTTGGGGTTTAGACACTGAAGCTTTCTTT. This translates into CASSIWGLDTEAFF.

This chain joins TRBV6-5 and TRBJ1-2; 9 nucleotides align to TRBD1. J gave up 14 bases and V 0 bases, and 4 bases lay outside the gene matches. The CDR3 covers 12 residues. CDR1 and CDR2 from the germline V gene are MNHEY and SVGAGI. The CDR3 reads CASSYSGTGSTF. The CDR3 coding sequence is TGTGCCAGCAGTTACTCTGGGACAGGGTCAACCTTC.

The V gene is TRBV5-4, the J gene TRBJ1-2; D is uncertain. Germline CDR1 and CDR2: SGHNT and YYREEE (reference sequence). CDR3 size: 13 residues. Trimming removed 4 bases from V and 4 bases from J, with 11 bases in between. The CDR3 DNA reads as TGTGCCAGCAGCGATGGCAGTCGCTATGGCTACACCTTC. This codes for CASSDGSRYGYTF.

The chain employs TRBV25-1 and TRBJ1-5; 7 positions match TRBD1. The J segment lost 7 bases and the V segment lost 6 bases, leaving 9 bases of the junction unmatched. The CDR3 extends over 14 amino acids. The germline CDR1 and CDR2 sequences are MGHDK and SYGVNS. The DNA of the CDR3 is TGTGCCAGCAGCTTGGGGGCAGGGGGGCAGCCCCAGCATTTT. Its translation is CASSLGAGGQPQHF.

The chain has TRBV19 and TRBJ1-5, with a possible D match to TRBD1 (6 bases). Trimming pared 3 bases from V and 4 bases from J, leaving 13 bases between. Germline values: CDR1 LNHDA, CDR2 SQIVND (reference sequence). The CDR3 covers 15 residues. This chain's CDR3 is CASSIIERGNQPQHF. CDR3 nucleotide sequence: TGTGCCAGTAGTATTATTGAGAGGGGGAATCAGCCCCAGCATTTT.

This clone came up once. The DNA for the CDR3 is TGTGCCAGCAGCTTGGTGGGACAGGGATACGAGCAGTACTTC. This translates into CASSLVGQGYEQYF. The chain combines TRBV5-4 with TRBJ2-5; 9 positions match TRBD1. The assigned J gene may be wrong: the sequence end matches TRBJ2-7 better. Germline CDR1 reads SGHNT; CDR2 reads YYREEE (reference sequence). CDR3 length equals 14 residues.

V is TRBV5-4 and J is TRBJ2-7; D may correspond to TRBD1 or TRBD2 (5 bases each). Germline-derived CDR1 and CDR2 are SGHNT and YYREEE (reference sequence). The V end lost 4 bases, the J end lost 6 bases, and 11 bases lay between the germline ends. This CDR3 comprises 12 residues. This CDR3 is CASSPRGVEQYF. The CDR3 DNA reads TGTGCCAGCAGCCCACGAGGGGTCGAGCAGTACTTC.

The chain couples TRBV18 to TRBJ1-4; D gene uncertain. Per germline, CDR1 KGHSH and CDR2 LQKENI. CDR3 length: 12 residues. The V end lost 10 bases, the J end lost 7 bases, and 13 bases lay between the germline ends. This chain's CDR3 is CATAEWSEKLFF. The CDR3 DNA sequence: TGTGCCACCGCGGAGTGGTCTGAAAAACTGTTTTTT.

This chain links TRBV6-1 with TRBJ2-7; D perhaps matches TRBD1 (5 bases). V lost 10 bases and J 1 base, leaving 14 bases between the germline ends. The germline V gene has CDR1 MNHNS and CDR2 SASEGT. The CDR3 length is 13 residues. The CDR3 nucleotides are TGTGCCACCGCTGTGACAGTGTCCTACGAGCAGTACTTC. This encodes CATAVTVSYEQYF.

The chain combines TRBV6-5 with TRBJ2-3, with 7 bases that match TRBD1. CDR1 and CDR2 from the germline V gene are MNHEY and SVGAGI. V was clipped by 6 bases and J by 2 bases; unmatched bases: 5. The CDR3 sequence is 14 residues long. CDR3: CASSPGTVTDTQYF. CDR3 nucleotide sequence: TGTGCCAGCAGCCCGGGGACAGTCACAGATACGCAGTATTTT.

Written as DNA, the CDR3 is TGTGCCAGCAGCGTCGGGGGAATCGGGAACACTGAAGCTTTCTTT. Translated: CASSVGGIGNTEAFF. This chain joins TRBV9 and TRBJ1-1, with D perhaps matching TRBD1 (5 bases). CDR1 SGDLS and CDR2 YYNGEE come from the germline V gene. V dropped 2 bases and J dropped 1 base, with 12 bases sitting between them. The CDR3 length is 15 residues.

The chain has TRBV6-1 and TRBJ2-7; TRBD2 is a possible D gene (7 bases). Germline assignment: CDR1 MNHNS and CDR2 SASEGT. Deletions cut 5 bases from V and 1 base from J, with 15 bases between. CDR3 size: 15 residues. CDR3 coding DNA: TGTGCCAGCAGTTCGGGGGCTAGCGGTTCCTACGAGCAGTACTTC. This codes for CASSSGASGSYEQYF.

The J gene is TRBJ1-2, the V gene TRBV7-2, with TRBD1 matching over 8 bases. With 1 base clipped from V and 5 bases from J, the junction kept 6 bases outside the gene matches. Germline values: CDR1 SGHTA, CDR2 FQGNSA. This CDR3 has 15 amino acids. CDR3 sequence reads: CASSLVPDREYGYTF. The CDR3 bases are TGTGCCAGCAGCTTAGTTCCGGACAGGGAGTATGGCTACACCTTC.

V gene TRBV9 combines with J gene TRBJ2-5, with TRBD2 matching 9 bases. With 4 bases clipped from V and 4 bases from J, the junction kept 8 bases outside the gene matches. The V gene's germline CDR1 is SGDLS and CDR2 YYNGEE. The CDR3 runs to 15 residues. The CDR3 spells CASSHGRGGRETQYF. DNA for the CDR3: TGTGCCAGCAGCCACGGGCGGGGGGGCCGAGAGACCCAGTACTTC.

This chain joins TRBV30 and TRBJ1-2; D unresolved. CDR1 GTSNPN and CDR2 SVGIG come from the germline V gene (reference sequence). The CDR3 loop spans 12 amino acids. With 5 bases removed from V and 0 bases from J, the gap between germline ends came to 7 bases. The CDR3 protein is CAWEKPNYGYTF. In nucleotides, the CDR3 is TGTGCCTGGGAAAAGCCTAACTATGGCTACACCTTC.

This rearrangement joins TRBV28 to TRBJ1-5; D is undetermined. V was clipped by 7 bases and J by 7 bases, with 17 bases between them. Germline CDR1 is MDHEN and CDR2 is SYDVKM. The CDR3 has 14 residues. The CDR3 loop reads CASIESVTGQPQHF. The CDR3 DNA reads TGTGCCAGCATAGAATCGGTAACGGGCCAGCCCCAGCATTTT.

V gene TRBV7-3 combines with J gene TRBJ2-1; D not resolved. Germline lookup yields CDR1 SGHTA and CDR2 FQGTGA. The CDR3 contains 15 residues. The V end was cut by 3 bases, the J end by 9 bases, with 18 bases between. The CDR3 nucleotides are TGTGCCAGCAGCTTTCGCGCGTCCCCATCGGGTGAGCAGTTCTTC. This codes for CASSFRASPSGEQFF.

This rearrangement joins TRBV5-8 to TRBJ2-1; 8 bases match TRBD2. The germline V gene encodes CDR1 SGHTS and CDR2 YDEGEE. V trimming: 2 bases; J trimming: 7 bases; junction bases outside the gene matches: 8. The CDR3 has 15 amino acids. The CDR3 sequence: CASSFSGGLGNEQFF. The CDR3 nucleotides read TGTGCCAGCAGCTTCTCGGGGGGGCTGGGGAATGAGCAGTTCTTC.

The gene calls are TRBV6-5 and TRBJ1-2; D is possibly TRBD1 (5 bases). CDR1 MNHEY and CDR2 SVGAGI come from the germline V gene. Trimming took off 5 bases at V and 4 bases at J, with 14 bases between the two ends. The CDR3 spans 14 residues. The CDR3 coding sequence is TGTGCCAGCAGTCAGGGAGAGGGTGGCTATGGCTACACCTTC. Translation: CASSQGEGGYGYTF.

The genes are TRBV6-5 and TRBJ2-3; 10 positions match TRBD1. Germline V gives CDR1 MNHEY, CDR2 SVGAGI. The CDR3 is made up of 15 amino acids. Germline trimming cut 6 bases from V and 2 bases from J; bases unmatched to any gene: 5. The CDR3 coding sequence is TGTGCCAGCAGCGCCGGGACAGGGGCCACAGATACGCAGTATTTT. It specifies CASSAGTGATDTQYF.

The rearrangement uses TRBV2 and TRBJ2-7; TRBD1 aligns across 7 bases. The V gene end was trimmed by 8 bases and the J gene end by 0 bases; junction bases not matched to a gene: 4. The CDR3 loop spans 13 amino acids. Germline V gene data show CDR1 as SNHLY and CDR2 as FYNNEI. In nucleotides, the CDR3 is TGTGCCAGCGCGACAGGGAGCTCCTACGAGCAGTACTTC. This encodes CASATGSSYEQYF.

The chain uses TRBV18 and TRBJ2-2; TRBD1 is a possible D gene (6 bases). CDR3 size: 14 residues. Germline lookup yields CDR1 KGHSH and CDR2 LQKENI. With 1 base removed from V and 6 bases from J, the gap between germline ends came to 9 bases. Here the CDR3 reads CASSPQGVPGELFF. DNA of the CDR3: TGTGCCAGCTCACCACAGGGGGTCCCCGGGGAGCTGTTTTTT.

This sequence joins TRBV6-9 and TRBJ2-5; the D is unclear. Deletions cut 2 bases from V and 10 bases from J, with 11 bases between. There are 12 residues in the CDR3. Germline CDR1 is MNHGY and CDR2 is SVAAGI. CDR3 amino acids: CASSYPNSGQYF. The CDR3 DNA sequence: TGTGCCAGCAGTTATCCGAATTCTGGCCAGTACTTC.